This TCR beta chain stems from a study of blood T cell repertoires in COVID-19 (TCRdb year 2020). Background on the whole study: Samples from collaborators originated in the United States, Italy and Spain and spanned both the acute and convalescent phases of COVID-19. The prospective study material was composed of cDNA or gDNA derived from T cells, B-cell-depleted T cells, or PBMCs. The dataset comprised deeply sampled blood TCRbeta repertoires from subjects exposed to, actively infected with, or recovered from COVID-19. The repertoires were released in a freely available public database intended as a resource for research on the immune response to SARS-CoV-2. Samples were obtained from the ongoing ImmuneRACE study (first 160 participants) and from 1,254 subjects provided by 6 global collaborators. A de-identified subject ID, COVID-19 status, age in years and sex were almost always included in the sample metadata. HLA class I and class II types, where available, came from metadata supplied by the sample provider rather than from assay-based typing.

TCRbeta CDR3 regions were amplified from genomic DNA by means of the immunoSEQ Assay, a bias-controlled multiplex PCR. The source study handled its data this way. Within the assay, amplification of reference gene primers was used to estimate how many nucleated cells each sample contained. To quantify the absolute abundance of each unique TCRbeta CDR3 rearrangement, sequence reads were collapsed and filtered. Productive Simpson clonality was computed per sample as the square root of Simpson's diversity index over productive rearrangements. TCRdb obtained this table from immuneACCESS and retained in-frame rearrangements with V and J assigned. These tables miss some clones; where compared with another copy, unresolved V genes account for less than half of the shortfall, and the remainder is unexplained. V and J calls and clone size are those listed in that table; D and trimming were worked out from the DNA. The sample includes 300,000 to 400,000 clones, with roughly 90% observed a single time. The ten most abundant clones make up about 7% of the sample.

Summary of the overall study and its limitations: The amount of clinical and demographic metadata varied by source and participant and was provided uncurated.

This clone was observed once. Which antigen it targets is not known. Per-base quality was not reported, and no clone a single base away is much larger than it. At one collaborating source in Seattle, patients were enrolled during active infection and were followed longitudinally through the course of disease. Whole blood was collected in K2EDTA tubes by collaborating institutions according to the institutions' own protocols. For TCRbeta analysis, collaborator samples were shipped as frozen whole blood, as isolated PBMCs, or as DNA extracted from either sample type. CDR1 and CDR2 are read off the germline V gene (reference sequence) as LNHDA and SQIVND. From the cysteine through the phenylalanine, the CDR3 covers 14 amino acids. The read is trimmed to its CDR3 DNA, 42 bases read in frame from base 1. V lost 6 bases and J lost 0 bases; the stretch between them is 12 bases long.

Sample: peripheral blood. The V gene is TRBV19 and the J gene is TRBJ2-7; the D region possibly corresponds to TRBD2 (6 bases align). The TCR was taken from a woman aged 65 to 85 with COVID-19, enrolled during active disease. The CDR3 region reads CASRERAYSYEQYF. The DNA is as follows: TGTGCCAGTAGGGAGCGGGCGTACTCCTACGAGCAGTACTTC.